The 31 T cell receptor beta chains below come from one sample, sequenced in a study of glioma-infiltrating T cells. The iRepertoire nested amplicon-rescue multiplex PCR amplified TCR alpha and beta CDR3s from RNA. TCRdb called the multiplex PCR reads again in MiXCR, with one record for every CDR3 protein. The sample consists of a few hundred thousand distinct CDR3 sequences, approximately 42% of them appearing once. The sample consisted of glioma tissue, nonneoplastic brain tissue, or PBMCs (not recorded which). The receptors stem from a human donor with low-grade glioma or glioblastoma, undergoing nonglioma brain surgery, or in good health (not recorded which).

This chain connects TRBV15 to TRBJ2-2, with a tentative D call TRBD2 (5 bases). The germline CDR1 and CDR2 sequences are LNHNV and YYDKDF (reference sequence). V was shortened by 4 bases and J by 7 bases, with 10 bases between the two germline ends. The CDR3 has 13 amino acids. Here the CDR3 DNA reads TGTGCCACCAGCACCAGAACTAGCGGGGAGCTGTTTTTT. It translates to CATSTRTSGELFF.

V and J are TRBV29-1 and TRBJ2-4; D possibly corresponds to TRBD2 (5 bases). V lost 7 bases, J lost 8 bases, and 15 bases lay in between. Germline V CDR1 and CDR2: SQVTM, ANQGSEA. This CDR3 contains 12 residues. CDR3 in amino acids: CSAVPLGDIQYF. The CDR3 coding sequence is TGCAGCGCTGTCCCCCTCGGGGACATTCAGTACTTC.

This clonotype was found a few times. The gene calls are TRBV20-1 and TRBJ1-5; tentatively, D is TRBD1 (5 bases). Germline V lookup: CDR1 DFQATT, CDR2 SNEGSKA (reference sequence). Trimming removed 0 bases from V and 4 bases from J, with 10 bases in between. The CDR3 totals 14 residues. The CDR3, as DNA: TGCAGTGCTAGAGATCACAGGAAAAATCAGCCCCAGCATTTT. Translation: CSARDHRKNQPQHF.

This clonotype was found a few times. J is TRBJ2-1 and V is TRBV10-1; 7 bases are a match to TRBD2. The trim removed 8 bases at V and 4 bases at J, leaving 8 bases unmatched. Germline CDR1 reads WNHNN; CDR2 reads SYGVQD (reference sequence). The CDR3 has 14 amino acids. CDR3 sequence: CASPRLAGYNEQFF. The CDR3 region has the DNA TGCGCCAGCCCGAGACTAGCAGGGTACAATGAGCAGTTCTTC.

The V gene is TRBV24-1, the J gene TRBJ2-7, with D perhaps TRBD2 (6 bases). V lost 4 bases, J lost 4 bases, and 13 bases lay in between. There are 14 residues in the CDR3. Germline V gene sequence: CDR1 KGHDR, CDR2 SFDVKD. CDR3 protein: CATSERRAPYEQYF. CDR3 DNA: TGTGCCACCAGTGAAAGGAGGGCACCGTACGAGCAGTACTTC.

This sequence joins TRBV28 and TRBJ2-6; no clear D gene. The germline CDR1 and CDR2 sequences are MDHEN and SYDVKM. The CDR3 length is 18 residues. V shed 3 bases and J shed 0 bases, with 15 bases lying between them. CDR3 loop: CASSFRQVVSSGANVLTF. The CDR3 DNA is TGTGCCAGCAGTTTTAGGCAGGTAGTTTCCTCTGGGGCCAACGTCCTGACTTTC.

Remarks on this clonotype: A much larger clone differs by one base, so this may be a read error. The final CDR3 position lacks the conserved phenylalanine or tryptophan, pointing to a likely read error. This rearrangement joins TRBV20-1 to TRBJ2-5; tentatively, D is TRBD2 (5 bases). The V and J ends lost 0 bases and 1 base respectively, with 12 bases between them. The CDR3 contains 15 residues. CDR1 is DFQATT, CDR2 SNEGSKA, per germline (reference sequence). For the CDR3, the DNA is TGCAGTGCTAGAGATGGAGGATCTATCCAAGAGACCCAGTACCTC. As protein: CSARDGGSIQETQYL.

The gene calls are TRBV28 and TRBJ1-2; D not resolved. The CDR3 sequence is 15 residues long. Germline V gene data show CDR1 as MDHEN and CDR2 as SYDVKM. V was shortened by 2 bases and J by 7 bases, with 17 bases between the two germline ends. This CDR3 reads CASSLGGFGSSGYTF. DNA of the CDR3: TGTGCCAGCAGTTTAGGAGGGTTTGGCTCTAGTGGCTACACCTTC.

This clonotype turned up a few times. The rearrangement joins TRBV12-3 or TRBV12-4 to TRBJ2-5; the D is unclear. Trimming pared 5 bases from V and 13 bases from J, leaving 17 bases between. The CDR3 extends over 12 amino acids. The CDR3 spells CASSHLRFPPYF. CDR3 in DNA: TGTGCCAGCAGTCATTTGAGATTCCCCCCGTACTTC.

V is TRBV7-3 and J is TRBJ2-6; D is uncertain. This CDR3 spans 16 amino acids. The V end lost 2 bases, the J end lost 0 bases, and 8 bases lay between the germline ends. Germline CDR1 reads SGHTA; CDR2 reads FQGTGA. This CDR3 is CASSLGPDSGANVLTF. The CDR3 bases are TGTGCCAGCAGCTTAGGTCCAGACTCTGGGGCCAACGTCCTGACTTTC.

This sequence joins TRBV19 and TRBJ2-3, with 12 bases fitting TRBD1. V dropped 6 bases and J dropped 6; count of bases not matched to a gene: 10. Germline V gene sequence: CDR1 LNHDA, CDR2 SQIVND (reference sequence). The CDR3 contains 16 residues. CDR3 nucleotides: TGTGCCAGTAGCTCGGGACAGGGGGCTATATTGGATACGCAGTATTTT. It specifies CASSSGQGAILDTQYF.

The sample holds a few counts of this clonotype. The rearrangement links TRBV6-1 to TRBJ1-5; D is unclear. Germline lookup yields CDR1 MNHNS and CDR2 SASEGT. CDR3 size: 13 residues. Trimming cost V 6 bases and J 5 bases, with 11 bases left between them. CDR3 nucleotides: TGTGCCAGCAGCACGAATCGACATCAGCCCCAGCATTTT. Encoded protein: CASSTNRHQPQHF.

This clonotype was recorded a few times. The chain is built from TRBV24-1 and TRBJ2-3; D gene unclear. Germline CDR1 and CDR2: KGHDR and SFDVKD. Trimming pared 3 bases from V and 6 bases from J, leaving 9 bases between. CDR3 size: 13 residues. The CDR3 is CATSDRLADTQYF. The CDR3 region has the DNA TGTGCCACCAGTGATCGACTCGCGGATACGCAGTATTTT.

The rearrangement uses TRBV20-1 and TRBJ2-7, with 12 bases matching TRBD2. The CDR3 has 14 residues. In germline, CDR1 is DFQATT, CDR2 SNEGSKA (reference sequence). J was trimmed by 5 bases and V by 6 bases; bases with no gene match: 8. The CDR3 nucleotides are TGCAGTGCCCCCCGACTAGCGGGAGTGCACGAGCAGTACTTC. This sequence encodes CSAPRLAGVHEQYF.

The V call is TRBV20-1, the J call TRBJ2-7; the match to TRBD2 covers 7 bases. Germline V gene data show CDR1 as DFQATT and CDR2 as SNEGSKA (reference sequence). The CDR3 is 14 amino acids. Trimming at V came to 5 bases and at J to 3 bases, leaving 10 bases not matched to a gene. The CDR3 DNA follows: TGCAGTGCTGGAAGCCTAGCGGAGAACTACGAGCAGTACTTC. Encoded protein: CSAGSLAENYEQYF.

This clonotype was counted a few times. The CDR3 protein is CSAQPRLAGVMDTQYF. As DNA, the CDR3 is TGCAGTGCTCAACCCCGACTAGCGGGAGTAATGGATACGCAGTATTTT. The chain has TRBV20-1 and TRBJ2-3, with 12 bases lining up with TRBD2. Germline assignment: CDR1 DFQATT and CDR2 SNEGSKA (reference sequence). The CDR3 is made up of 16 amino acids. V was clipped by 5 bases and J by 6 bases; unmatched bases: 12.

Only one count was recorded for this clonotype. This chain links TRBV27 with TRBJ2-5; D remains ambiguous. Germline-derived CDR1 and CDR2 are MNHEY and SMNVEV (reference sequence). V shed 6 bases and J shed 5 bases, with 7 bases lying between them. This CDR3 region has 11 residues. Here the CDR3 DNA reads TGTGCCAGCAGATACCGGGAGACCCAGTACTTC. Protein product: CASRYRETQYF.

In regard to this clonotype: A much bigger clone sits one base away, suggesting this may be a read error. V is TRBV6-2 or TRBV6-3 and J is TRBJ1-1, with a possible D match to TRBD1 (6 bases). CDR3 length equals 14 residues. Germline CDR1 MNHEY, CDR2 SVGEGT. CDR3 sequence (DNA): TGTGCCAGCTCTCACAGGGCAATGAACACTGGAGCTTTCTTT. Amino acid sequence: CASSHRAMNTGAFF.

This clonotype was detected only once. The rearrangement links TRBV7-9 to TRBJ2-7, with D perhaps TRBD1 (5 bases). V was clipped by 4 bases and J by 2 bases, with 12 bases between them. The CDR3 covers 14 residues. Germline-derived CDR1 and CDR2 are SEHNR and FQNEAQ (reference sequence). Written as DNA, the CDR3 is TGTGCCAGCAGCTCCAGACAGTACACCTACGAGCAGTACTTC. It translates to CASSSRQYTYEQYF.

This chain links TRBV20-1 with TRBJ1-4; perhaps TRBD1 as D (6 bases). Trimming took off 3 bases at V and 2 bases at J, with 13 bases between the two ends. The CDR3 contains 15 residues. Looked up from germline, CDR1 is DFQATT and CDR2 is SNEGSKA (reference sequence). CDR3 residues: CSASDYQGTNEKLFF. Here the CDR3 DNA reads TGCAGTGCTAGTGACTACCAGGGGACTAATGAAAAACTGTTTTTT.

This sequence joins TRBV6-9 and TRBJ2-5; 9 bases match TRBD1. The V gene end was trimmed by 4 bases and the J gene end by 3 bases; junction bases not matched to a gene: 12. The CDR3 is 17 residues long. Germline lookup yields CDR1 MNHGY and CDR2 SVAAGI. CDR3 coding DNA: TGTGCCAGCAGTTCCAGAAGAACAGGGGGCGGTGAAGAGACCCAGTACTTC. This translates into CASSSRRTGGGEETQYF.

Of note for this clonotype: Its ends do not fully match the called genes, so a read error is possible. This chain joins TRBV6-5 and TRBJ2-1; 7 bases map to TRBD2. The CDR3 spans 18 residues. Germline V gene data show CDR1 as MNHEY and CDR2 as SVGAGI. CDR3 residues: CASSYWGPMSGGQNGQFF. CDR3 sequence (DNA): TGTGCCAGCAGTTACTGGGGCCCTATGTCGGGAGGCCAAAATGGGCAGTTCTTC.

The sample holds a few counts of this clonotype. V gene TRBV5-1 combines with J gene TRBJ2-3; TRBD2 agrees at 8 bases. The CDR3 has 14 residues. The V segment lost 7 bases and the J segment 1 base; nucleotides outside the gene matches: 5. CDR1 is SGHRS, CDR2 YFSETQ, per germline. The chain's CDR3 is CASQREIGTDTQYF. CDR3 sequence (DNA): TGCGCCAGCCAGCGGGAGATCGGCACAGATACGCAGTATTTT.

The sample holds many counts of this clonotype. This chain uses TRBV28 with TRBJ1-1; no firm D call. The CDR3 runs 13 residues. The V gene's germline CDR1 is MDHEN and CDR2 SYDVKM. V dropped 2 bases and J dropped 5 bases, with 9 bases sitting between them. CDR3: CASSLGQLTEAFF. The CDR3 nucleotides are TGTGCCAGCAGTTTAGGGCAGTTAACTGAAGCTTTCTTT.

This clonotype occurred once. A much larger clone sits a single nucleotide away, making a read error possible. The chain combines TRBV6-5 with TRBJ2-1; D gene ambiguous. There are 8 residues in the CDR3. Germline V gene lookup returns CDR1 MNHEY and CDR2 SVGAGI. Here the CDR3 DNA reads TGTGCCAGCAGTGAAGGATTATTC. Translation gives CASSEGLF.

The rearrangement links TRBV27 to TRBJ2-1; 10 nucleotides align to TRBD1. There are 18 residues in the CDR3. After removal of 7 bases from V and 6 bases from J, the junction contained 18 bases not matched to a gene. Germline loops: CDR1 MNHEY, CDR2 SMNVEV (reference sequence). CDR3: CASTLRRGGQGLRNEQFF. The DNA of the CDR3 is TGTGCCAGCACCCTTAGGAGGGGGGGACAGGGGCTCCGCAATGAGCAGTTCTTC.

The genes are TRBV28 and TRBJ1-2; tentatively, D is TRBD1 (5 bases). This CDR3 region has 14 residues. Trimming removed 5 bases at V and 2 bases at J, with 12 bases between. Germline V gene data show CDR1 as MDHEN and CDR2 as SYDVKM. CDR3 amino acids: CASSPRTQNYGYTF. For the CDR3, the DNA is TGTGCCAGCAGTCCTAGGACACAGAACTATGGCTACACCTTC.

Only a few counts were recorded for this clonotype. The J gene is TRBJ2-1, the V gene TRBV4-3, with D perhaps given as TRBD1 or TRBD2 (5 bases each). Germline assignment: CDR1 LGHNA and CDR2 YSLEER. The germline V and J ends were trimmed by 4 bases and 8 bases, with 18 bases remaining between them. This CDR3 has 15 amino acids. CDR3 loop: CASSLQGRAKDEQFF. Written as DNA, the CDR3 is TGCGCCAGCAGCCTTCAGGGACGCGCAAAGGATGAGCAGTTCTTC.

In regard to this clonotype: A junction end diverges from the germline sequence, so it may reflect a read error. The V call is TRBV20-1, the J call TRBJ1-1; D not certain. The CDR3 is made up of 15 amino acids. The germline V gene has CDR1 DFQATT and CDR2 SNEGSKA (reference sequence). CDR3 sequence: CSASILGNLGTEASF. CDR3 nucleotide sequence: TGCAGTGCTAGTATCTTAGGTAACCTCGGAACTGAAGCTTCCTTT.

V is TRBV20-1 and J is TRBJ1-4; no clear D gene. V dropped 2 bases and J dropped 4 bases, with 5 bases sitting between them. The CDR3 has 12 residues. The germline V gene encodes CDR1 DFQATT and CDR2 SNEGSKA (reference sequence). The chain's CDR3 is CSARLLNEKLFF. DNA for the CDR3: TGCAGTGCTAGACTCCTTAATGAAAAACTGTTTTTT.

This clonotype was detected many times. The V gene is TRBV6-2 or TRBV6-3, the J gene TRBJ2-7, with a weak D call TRBD2 (5 bases). CDR1 and CDR2 (germline): MNHEY, SVGEGT. V was cut by 2 bases and J by 5 bases, with 13 bases left in between. The CDR3 has 14 amino acids. The CDR3 DNA reads TGTGCCAGCAGTTACGATGAGGGAGTAGACGAGCAGTACTTC. It codes for CASSYDEGVDEQYF.